The 19 T cell receptor beta chains reported below all come from one sample, sequenced in a study of post-analysis software for immune sequencing data. Overall study results and limits: About five TRBV segments occurring more often in patients than controls included TRBV5-6, TRBV5-1 and TRBV20-1.

These receptors are not linked to any known antigen. Presence of unique molecular identifiers characterized the TCR beta cDNA libraries. One entry per CDR3 protein results from TCRdb running MiXCR on the PCR reads. The repertoire holds roughly 410,000 distinct CDR3 sequences, with 30% to 45% as singletons. Input material: blood. These receptors all come from a girl aged 10 to 17 with multiple sclerosis.

The J gene is TRBJ1-2, the V gene TRBV7-9; 8 bases match TRBD1. This CDR3 comprises 14 residues. CDR1 and CDR2 (germline): SEHNR, FQNEAQ (reference sequence). The V segment lost 5 bases and the J segment 4 bases; nucleotides outside the gene matches: 6. The CDR3 reads CASSPVDRGYGYTF. The CDR3 nucleotides are TGTGCCAGCAGCCCGGTTGACAGGGGCTATGGCTACACCTTC.

This clonotype appeared a single time. The chain carries TRBV3-1 and TRBJ2-3, with 9 bases matching TRBD2. Germline V gives CDR1 LGHDT, CDR2 YNNKEL (reference sequence). This CDR3 is built from 15 residues. V shed 3 bases, J shed 7 bases, and the junction held 8 bases outside the gene matches. The CDR3 sequence: CASSQMAGGPHTQYF. The CDR3 nucleotides read TGTGCCAGCAGCCAGATGGCGGGGGGGCCCCATACGCAGTATTTT.

This clonotype was picked up a small number of times. The gene calls are TRBV11-3 and TRBJ2-1, with D perhaps TRBD1 (6 bases). The CDR3 is 13 residues long. From germline, CDR1 is SGHNT and CDR2 YENEEA. Trimming took off 5 bases at V and 7 bases at J, with 12 bases between the two ends. The CDR3 region is CASSPDSENEQFF. As DNA, the CDR3 is TGTGCCAGCAGCCCGGACAGCGAAAATGAGCAGTTCTTC.

The V call is TRBV28, the J call TRBJ2-7; D unclear. The V end was cut by 2 bases, the J end by 3 bases, with 5 bases between. The CDR3 runs to 12 residues. In germline, CDR1 is MDHEN, CDR2 SYDVKM. In DNA, the CDR3 is TGTGCCAGCAGTTTAAAAGGCTACGAGCAGTACTTC. This translates into CASSLKGYEQYF.

Worth noting for this clonotype: This may be a read error: a much more frequent sequence differs by one nucleotide. The rearrangement joins TRBV5-1 to TRBJ2-7; no definite D call. Germline V lookup: CDR1 SGHRS, CDR2 YFSETQ. The CDR3 runs to 14 residues. With 0 bases removed from V and 3 bases from J, the gap between germline ends came to 10 bases. CDR3 bases: TGCGCCAGCAGCTTGGTAGTCAGCCGCTACGAGCAGTACTTC. Translated: CASSLVVSRYEQYF.

This clonotype was counted between two and nine times. CDR3 DNA: TGCAGCGTAGGAGACAGGAACACCGGGGAGCTGTTTTTT. Protein: CSVGDRNTGELFF. The chain joins TRBV29-1 to TRBJ2-2; tentatively, D is TRBD1 (5 bases). Germline CDR1 SQVTM, CDR2 ANQGSEA. V gave up 6 bases and J gave up 1 base, with 9 bases separating them. This CDR3 has 13 amino acids.

The chain links TRBV21-1 to TRBJ2-1; the table calls TRBD1, which could not be checked here. TRBV21-1 is recorded as a pseudogene. There are 13 residues in the CDR3. The CDR3 nucleotides read TGTGCCAGCAGCTGGGGGGACTACAATGAGCAGTTCTTC. It codes for CASSWGDYNEQFF.

This clonotype occurred a few times. J is TRBJ2-1 and V is TRBV12-5, with TRBD2 matching 8 bases. Germline CDR1 reads LGHNT; CDR2 reads FRNRAP. Unmatched junction bases numbered 5, after V lost 1 base and J lost 0 bases. The CDR3 is 17 amino acids. The CDR3 DNA is TGTGCTAGTGGTTTGGGGACGACTAGCGACTCCTACAATGAGCAGTTCTTC. It translates to CASGLGTTSDSYNEQFF.

V usage is TRBV9 and J usage is TRBJ2-3, with 9 bases fitting TRBD2. V lost 0 bases to trimming and J lost 8 bases; unmatched junction nucleotides: 4. The CDR3 runs 14 residues. Germline V gene sequence: CDR1 SGDLS, CDR2 YYNGEE. The CDR3 sequence is CASSVVRRGGTQYF. In DNA form, the CDR3 reads TGTGCCAGCAGCGTAGTAAGGCGGGGGGGTACGCAGTATTTT.

J is TRBJ2-3 and V is TRBV14; 9 nucleotides match TRBD1. CDR3 length equals 18 residues. V lost 1 base to trimming and J lost 4 bases; unmatched junction nucleotides: 12. Per the germline V gene, CDR1 is SGHDN and CDR2 is FVKESK. CDR3 coding DNA: TGTGCCAGCAGCCAAGGTCGGAAAGGGACAGGGAAGGCAGATACGCAGTATTTT. Translation: CASSQGRKGTGKADTQYF.

This clonotype was seen once. This rearrangement joins TRBV20-1 to TRBJ2-1, with 13 bases aligning to TRBD2. Germline lookup yields CDR1 DFQATT and CDR2 SNEGSKA (reference sequence). The CDR3 length is 17 residues. The V and J ends lost 1 base and 3 bases, in that order; junction bases with no gene match: 6. The CDR3 DNA sequence: TGCAGTGCTAGAGGACTAGCGGGGGGCATATACTACAATGAGCAGTTCTTC. It is translated as CSARGLAGGIYYNEQFF.

This clonotype was recorded a few times. The rearrangement uses TRBV3-1 and TRBJ1-2; D is undetermined. Trimming took 5 bases from V and 0 from J, leaving 13 bases between them. In germline, CDR1 is LGHDT, CDR2 YNNKEL (reference sequence). The CDR3 is 15 residues long. The CDR3 sequence is CASSFPGNSNYGYTF. The CDR3 DNA reads as TGTGCCAGCAGCTTCCCCGGGAACTCTAACTATGGCTACACCTTC. The full variable domain, in which reference TRBV3-1 and TRBJ1-2 provide the parts outside the CDR3, is DTAVSQTPKYLVTQMGNDKSIKCEQNLGHDTMYWYKQDSKKFLKIMFSYNNKELIINETVPNRFSPKSPDKAHLNLHINSLELGDSAVYFCASSFPGNSNYGYTFGSGTRLTVV.

The chain is built from TRBV6-1 and TRBJ2-7; D possibly matches TRBD1 or TRBD2 (5 bases each). Trimming took off 6 bases at V and 3 bases at J, with 15 bases between the two ends. The CDR3 spans 14 residues. CDR1 is MNHNS and CDR2 is SASEGT in the germline V gene. CDR3 nucleotides: TGTGCCAGCAGGGGGACCGCTTTACTCTACGAGCAGTACTTC. This codes for CASRGTALLYEQYF.

This clonotype was detected a few times. This sequence joins TRBV7-9 and TRBJ2-7; TRBD2 might be the D (5 bases). CDR1 and CDR2 from the germline V gene are SEHNR and FQNEAQ (reference sequence). The CDR3 is 15 residues long. The ends were cut back, 4 bases at V and 2 bases at J, with 15 bases in the middle. CDR3 coding DNA: TGTGCCAGCAGCTCCCCGCCGGGATTCGCCTACGAGCAGTACTTC. Translation: CASSSPPGFAYEQYF.

In the case of this clonotype: This may be a read error: a much more frequent sequence differs by one nucleotide. V usage is TRBV28 and J usage is TRBJ2-4, with unresolved D. The end of the DNA fits TRBJ2-7 better, so the J call may be wrong. CDR1 is MDHEN, CDR2 SYDVKM, per germline. This CDR3 contains 12 residues. The CDR3 DNA sequence: TGTGCCAGCAGTTTGAGCCGCTACGAGCAGTACTTC. Protein: CASSLSRYEQYF.

This clonotype appeared once. The chain carries TRBV28 and TRBJ2-1; 8 nucleotides line up with TRBD2. After removal of 8 bases from V and 4 bases from J, the junction contained 19 bases not matched to a gene. Germline lookup yields CDR1 MDHEN and CDR2 SYDVKM. This CDR3 contains 18 residues. The CDR3, as DNA: TGTGCCAGCGTTGCGGGAACCTCGGGGGGGTTGGGGTACAATGAGCAGTTCTTC. Amino acids: CASVAGTSGGLGYNEQFF.

The chain has TRBV4-2 and TRBJ1-5, with D possibly matching TRBD1 (5 bases). Trimming stripped 0 bases from V and 7 bases from J, with 10 bases between. Germline values: CDR1 LGHNA, CDR2 YNFKEQ. CDR3 length equals 14 residues. The CDR3 DNA is TGTGCCAGCAGCCAAGACAGGGAGCGCCAGCCCCAGCATTTT. It translates to CASSQDRERQPQHF.

The V and J genes are TRBV20-1 and TRBJ2-3; D is possibly TRBD2 (7 bases). The CDR3 consists of 14 residues. CDR1 DFQATT and CDR2 SNEGSKA come from the germline V gene (reference sequence). V was trimmed by 4 bases and J by 4 bases, leaving 15 bases between them. The CDR3 spells CSATNGGGADTQYF. CDR3 nucleotide sequence: TGCAGTGCTACCAATGGAGGGGGGGCAGATACGCAGTATTTT.

This clonotype occurred a few times. The rearrangement uses TRBV27 and TRBJ1-2; the match to TRBD1 covers 10 bases. The CDR3 covers 16 residues. Germline CDR1 reads MNHEY; CDR2 reads SMNVEV (reference sequence). With 2 bases clipped from V and 7 bases from J, the junction kept 10 bases outside the gene matches. The CDR3 loop is CASSLHSIDRGLGYTF. CDR3 nucleotide sequence: TGTGCCAGCAGTTTACACTCCATCGACAGGGGGCTTGGCTACACCTTC.